The next 10 T cell receptor beta chains were all read from a single sample in a study of blood T cell repertoires in COVID-19. Measured with immunoSEQ multiplex PCR; TCRdb has only the in-frame clones, and not every one. The data contain some 400,000 clones, roughly 91% of them singletons. Sequencing was done on a sample of PBMCs or T cells enriched from blood (not recorded which). These receptors all come from a woman aged 25 to 45 who had recovered from COVID-19.

V is TRBV5-8 and J is TRBJ2-5, with 10 bases fitting TRBD2. V lost 2 bases and J lost 1; bases outside the gene matches: 5. Germline V gives CDR1 SGHTS, CDR2 YDEGEE. The CDR3 extends over 16 amino acids. CDR3 sequence reads: CASSFGLAEFQETQYF. The CDR3 DNA follows: TGTGCCAGCAGCTTTGGACTAGCGGAGTTCCAAGAGACCCAGTACTTC.

This clone was observed once. The genes are TRBV12-3 or TRBV12-4 and TRBJ1-1; the D gene is possibly TRBD1 (6 bases). This CDR3 is 13 amino acids long. V lost 6 bases and J 4 bases, leaving 12 bases between the germline ends. The CDR3 is CASSSGEGTEAFF. In DNA, the CDR3 is TGTGCCAGCAGCTCAGGGGAGGGCACTGAAGCTTTCTTT.

The chain couples TRBV18 to TRBJ1-1; a weak D match, TRBD1 (6 bases). The CDR3 covers 16 residues. V gave up 0 bases and J gave up 4 bases, with 15 bases separating them. Germline V gene lookup returns CDR1 KGHSH and CDR2 LQKENI. CDR3 nucleotides: TGTGCCAGCTCACCACCTTCGGGGGGCCTGGGCACTGAAGCTTTCTTT. Amino acids: CASSPPSGGLGTEAFF.

V usage is TRBV2 and J usage is TRBJ1-4; D possibly corresponds to TRBD1 (5 bases). The length of the CDR3 is 15 residues. Trimming left V 6 bases short and J 0 bases short, with 11 bases between. CDR1 SNHLY and CDR2 FYNNEI come from the germline V gene. CDR3 nucleotide sequence: TGTGCCAGCAGCGCGAAGACAGCAACTAATGAAAAACTGTTTTTT. It is translated as CASSAKTATNEKLFF.

The chain is built from TRBV29-1 and TRBJ2-2; the match to TRBD2 covers 10 bases. CDR1 and CDR2 from the germline V gene are SQVTM and ANQGSEA. Unmatched junction bases numbered 8, after V lost 6 bases and J lost 4 bases. The CDR3 totals 15 residues. CDR3 loop: CSVGNSGRTTGELFF. In DNA form, the CDR3 reads TGCAGCGTAGGGAATAGCGGGAGGACCACCGGGGAGCTGTTTTTT.

This chain uses TRBV6-5 with TRBJ2-2; D is perhaps TRBD1 (5 bases). The CDR3 consists of 15 residues. Between the trimmed V and J ends, which lost 6 bases and 2 bases, there was a span of 13 bases. Germline V CDR1 and CDR2: MNHEY, SVGAGI. Written as DNA, the CDR3 is TGTGCCAGCAGAAAAATGCAGGGAAACACCGGGGAGCTGTTTTTT. It translates to CASRKMQGNTGELFF.

The chain employs TRBV19 and TRBJ1-2; no clear D gene. Germline V gene lookup returns CDR1 LNHDA and CDR2 SQIVND (reference sequence). The CDR3 contains 15 residues. V dropped 1 base and J dropped 0 bases, with 9 bases sitting between them. CDR3 residues: CASSIVAGTNYGYTF. In DNA form, the CDR3 reads TGTGCCAGTAGTATAGTGGCGGGGACTAACTATGGCTACACCTTC.

CDR3: CATSVEGRPQHF. As DNA, the CDR3 is TGTGCCACCAGTGTGGAGGGGCGGCCCCAGCATTTT. The chain carries TRBV24-1 and TRBJ1-5, with a weak D call TRBD1 (5 bases). This CDR3 has 12 amino acids. Germline-derived CDR1 and CDR2 are KGHDR and SFDVKD. The ends were cut back, 5 bases at V and 9 bases at J, with 10 bases in the middle.

DNA of the CDR3: TGTGCCATCAGTGAGCCCGTCGCAGATACGCAGTATTTT. It yields the protein CAISEPVADTQYF. The J gene is TRBJ2-3, the V gene TRBV10-3; no clear D gene. CDR3 length: 13 residues. Germline V gene lookup returns CDR1 ENHRY and CDR2 SYGVKD. The V end lost 2 bases, the J end lost 4 bases, and 7 bases lay between the germline ends.

The rearrangement links TRBV25-1 to TRBJ1-6; D remains ambiguous. The V gene lost 5 bases and the J gene lost 7 bases, with 12 bases spanning the gap. This CDR3 contains 14 residues. CDR1 MGHDK and CDR2 SYGVNS come from the germline V gene. CDR3 region: CASSSPGDNSPLHF. For the CDR3, the DNA is TGTGCCAGCAGTTCCCCCGGAGACAATTCACCCCTCCACTTT.